The entry below gives a single TCR beta chain sequence along with its context. Its target antigen remains unknown. The record has no base qualities; no much larger clone is one base away. The record originates from a study of blood T cell repertoires in COVID-19 (dated by TCRdb to the early 2020s). Describing the broader study: Samples from collaborators originated in the United States, Italy and Spain and spanned both the acute and convalescent phases of COVID-19. Subjects who had been exposed to COVID-19, were actively infected with it, or had recovered from it provided the deeply sampled blood TCRbeta repertoires that made up the dataset. The repertoires were made available in a free public database intended to serve as a resource for research on the immune response to SARS-CoV-2. The samples were drawn from two sources: the first 160 participants of the ongoing ImmuneRACE study, and approximately 1,300 subjects contributed by 6 global collaborators. The material from the prospective study consisted of cDNA or gDNA derived from T cells, B-cell-depleted T cells, or PBMCs. The sample metadata nearly always contained a de-identified subject ID, COVID-19 status, age in years and sex. Where HLA class I and class II types were available, the types were taken from metadata supplied by the sample provider, not from assay-based typing. Overall study outcomes, separate from this receptor: The amount of clinical and demographic metadata varied by source and participant and was provided uncurated.

Each collaborating institution followed its own protocols to collect whole blood in K2EDTA tubes. Collaborator samples were shipped for TCRbeta analysis as frozen whole blood, isolated PBMCs, or DNA extracted from either sample type. TCRbeta CDR3 regions were amplified from genomic DNA by means of the immunoSEQ Assay, a bias-controlled multiplex PCR. On the authors' methods: Nucleated cell counts per sample were estimated from amplification of reference gene primers within the assay. Sequence reads were collapsed and filtered to measure the absolute abundance of every unique TCRbeta CDR3 rearrangement. For each sample, productive Simpson clonality was calculated by taking the square root of Simpson's diversity index across productive rearrangements. What TCRdb holds here is the immuneACCESS table cut down to in-frame rearrangements. Part of the clones is not present; checked against another copy, under half of the missing clones reflect an unresolved V gene, and the others are unexplained. D and trimming were read from the DNA, whereas the V and J calls and clone size are those reported in that table. For this sample there are 100,000 to 150,000 clones; around four fifths appear just once. The ten largest clones add up to approximately 25% of the sample.

Taken from the germline V gene, the CDR1 and CDR2 loops are MDHEN and SYDVKM. The CDR3 runs 14 residues from the cysteine to the phenylalanine. Solely the CDR3 DNA is kept, with 42 bases framed from the first base. Deletion took 5 bases off V and 1 base off J, with a span of 11 bases between the germline ends. This TCR came from a human donor in a cohort sampled during active COVID-19. Sequenced sample: peripheral blood. The chain links TRBV28 with TRBJ1-1; the D gene is perhaps TRBD1, on 6 matching bases. In nucleotide form, the sequence is TGTGCCAGCAGTCTAGACAGGCAGAACACTGAAGCTTTCTTT. Protein translation: CASSLDRQNTEAFF.